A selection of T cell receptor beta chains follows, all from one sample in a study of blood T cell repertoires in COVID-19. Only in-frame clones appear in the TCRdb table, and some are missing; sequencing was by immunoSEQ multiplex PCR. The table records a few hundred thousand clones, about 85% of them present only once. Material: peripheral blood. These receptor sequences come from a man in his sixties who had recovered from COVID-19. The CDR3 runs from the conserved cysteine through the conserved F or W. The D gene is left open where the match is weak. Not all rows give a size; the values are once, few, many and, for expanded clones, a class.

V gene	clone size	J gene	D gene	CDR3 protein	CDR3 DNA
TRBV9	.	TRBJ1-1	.	CASSGLGQNTEAFF	TGTGCCAGCAGCGGACTGGGACAGAACACTGAAGCTTTCTTT
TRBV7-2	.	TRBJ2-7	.	CASSLGSGSAYEQYF	TGTGCCAGCAGCTTAGGTTCGGGATCCGCCTACGAGCAGTACTTC
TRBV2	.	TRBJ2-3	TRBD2	CASNVAGGVGADTQYF	TGTGCCAGCAACGTAGCGGGGGGGGTTGGTGCAGATACGCAGTATTTT
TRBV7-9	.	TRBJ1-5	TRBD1	CASSLQGPNQPQHF	TGTGCCAGCAGCCTACAGGGGCCCAATCAGCCCCAGCATTTT
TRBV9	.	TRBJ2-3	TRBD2	CASSVPLAGGQGTQYF	TGTGCCAGCAGCGTACCACTAGCGGGGGGGCAGGGTACGCAGTATTTT
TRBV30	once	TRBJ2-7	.	CAWSASYEQYF	TGTGCCTGGAGTGCGTCCTACGAGCAGTACTTC
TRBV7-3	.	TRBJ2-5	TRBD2	CASSLRASGGQETQYF	TGTGCCAGCAGCTTACGCGCTAGCGGGGGCCAAGAGACCCAGTACTTC
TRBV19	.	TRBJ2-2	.	CASSMSADPRTGELFF	TGTGCCAGTAGTATGTCGGCCGACCCGAGGACCGGGGAGCTGTTTTTT
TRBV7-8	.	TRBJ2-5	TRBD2	CASSFPRASGGETQYF	TGTGCCAGCAGCTTCCCCAGGGCTAGCGGGGGAGAGACCCAGTACTTC
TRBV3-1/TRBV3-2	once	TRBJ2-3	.	CASSQGPTNLPQYF	TGTGCCAGCAGCCAAGGGCCGACTAATCTGCCGCAGTATTTT
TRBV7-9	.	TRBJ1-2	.	CASTDVGAWRDGYTF	TGTGCCAGCACCGATGTAGGGGCGTGGAGGGATGGCTACACCTTC
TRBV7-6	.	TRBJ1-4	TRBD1	CASSLGTGVGEKLFF	TGTGCCAGCAGCCTTGGGACAGGGGTAGGCGAAAAACTGTTTTTT
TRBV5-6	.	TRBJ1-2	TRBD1	CASSFYDRGYGYTF	TGTGCCAGCAGCTTTTATGACAGGGGCTATGGCTACACCTTC
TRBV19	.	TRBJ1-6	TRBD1	CASSTGGNSPLHF	TGTGCCAGTTCGACAGGGGGGAATTCACCCCTCCACTTT
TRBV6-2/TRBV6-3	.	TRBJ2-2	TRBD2	CASSLSGGSNTGELFF	TGTGCCAGCAGTCTTAGCGGGGGCTCGAACACCGGGGAGCTGTTTTTT
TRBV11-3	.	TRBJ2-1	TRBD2	CASSSEGLAGGQGYNEQFF	TGTGCCAGCAGCTCCGAGGGACTAGCGGGGGGGCAGGGCTACAATGAGCAGTTCTTC
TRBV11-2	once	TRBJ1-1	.	CASSFGGLNPLNTEAFF	TGTGCCAGCAGCTTTGGGGGCCTTAACCCCCTGAACACTGAAGCTTTCTTT
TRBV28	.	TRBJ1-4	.	CASSFLNEEKLFF	TGTGCCAGCAGTTTTCTCAACGAGGAAAAACTGTTTTTT
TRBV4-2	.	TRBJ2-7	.	CASSTGVSYEQYF	TGTGCCAGCAGTACCGGGGTCTCCTACGAGCAGTACTTC
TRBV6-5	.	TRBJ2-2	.	CASSYNAGNTGELFF	TGTGCCAGCAGTTATAATGCAGGAAACACCGGGGAGCTGTTTTTT
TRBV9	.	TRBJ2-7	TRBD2	CASSVGGGLSYEQYF	TGTGCCAGCAGCGTAGGCGGGGGGCTCTCCTACGAGCAGTACTTC
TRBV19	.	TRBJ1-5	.	CASSMGQLSNQPQHF	TGTGCCAGTAGTATGGGGCAACTGAGCAATCAGCCCCAGCATTTT
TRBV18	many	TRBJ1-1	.	CASSRQGQPNTEAFF	TGTGCCAGCTCACGGCAGGGGCAACCGAACACTGAAGCTTTCTTT
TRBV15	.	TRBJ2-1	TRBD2	CATSRSRLAGNYNEQFF	TGTGCCACCAGCAGATCCCGACTAGCGGGGAACTACAATGAGCAGTTCTTC
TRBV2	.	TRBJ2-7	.	CASSDTSSYEQYF	TGTGCCAGCAGTGACACGAGCTCCTACGAGCAGTACTTC
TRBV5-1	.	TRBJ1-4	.	CASSLGQTNEKLFF	TGCGCCAGCAGCTTGGGACAGACGAATGAAAAACTGTTTTTT
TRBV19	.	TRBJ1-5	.	CASSIVNQPQHF	TGTGCCAGTAGTATCGTAAATCAGCCCCAGCATTTT
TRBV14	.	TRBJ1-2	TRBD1	CASSPTGTRVGYGYTF	TGTGCCAGCAGCCCGACAGGGACCCGGGTTGGCTATGGCTACACCTTC
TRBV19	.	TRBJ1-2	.	CASSMRQGSYGYTF	TGTGCCAGTAGTATGAGGCAGGGAAGCTATGGCTACACCTTC
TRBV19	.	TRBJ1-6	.	CASQSPSRALHF	TGTGCCAGTCAATCTCCGTCCCGGGCCCTCCACTTT
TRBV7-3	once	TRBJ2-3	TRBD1	CASSSSGTGRTDTQYF	TGTGCCAGCAGCTCTTCCGGGACAGGCCGCACAGATACGCAGTATTTT
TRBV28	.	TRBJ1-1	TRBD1	CASRTGQGAGIAFF	TGTGCCAGCAGAACCGGACAGGGGGCAGGTATAGCTTTCTTT
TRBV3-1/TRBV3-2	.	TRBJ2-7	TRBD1	CASSQGQMTSSYEQYF	TGTGCCAGCAGCCAGGGACAGATGACGAGCTCCTACGAGCAGTACTTC
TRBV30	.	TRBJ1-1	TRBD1	CAWGYRGSEAFF	TGTGCCTGGGGTTACAGGGGATCTGAAGCTTTCTTT
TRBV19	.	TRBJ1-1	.	CASSRLGQGSTEAFF	TGTGCCAGTAGTAGGTTGGGCCAAGGGAGTACTGAAGCTTTCTTT
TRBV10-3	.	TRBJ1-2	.	CAISESPLYYGYTF	TGTGCCATCAGTGAGTCCCCACTTTACTATGGCTACACCTTC
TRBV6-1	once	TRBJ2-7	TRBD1	CASSELRAGGFYEQYF	TGTGCCAGCAGTGAACTAAGGGCAGGGGGTTTCTACGAGCAGTACTTC
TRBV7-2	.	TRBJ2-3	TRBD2	CASSFTGGTDTQYF	TGTGCCAGCAGCTTCACGGGAGGGACAGATACGCAGTATTTT
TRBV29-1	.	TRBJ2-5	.	CSVTGGGGGETQYF	TGCAGCGTCACAGGGGGGGGAGGAGGAGAGACCCAGTACTTC
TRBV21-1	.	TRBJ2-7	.	CASSKVRRGTSRGSYEQYF	TGTGCCAGCAGCAAAGTGAGGAGAGGGACTAGCAGAGGCTCCTACGAGCAGTACTTC